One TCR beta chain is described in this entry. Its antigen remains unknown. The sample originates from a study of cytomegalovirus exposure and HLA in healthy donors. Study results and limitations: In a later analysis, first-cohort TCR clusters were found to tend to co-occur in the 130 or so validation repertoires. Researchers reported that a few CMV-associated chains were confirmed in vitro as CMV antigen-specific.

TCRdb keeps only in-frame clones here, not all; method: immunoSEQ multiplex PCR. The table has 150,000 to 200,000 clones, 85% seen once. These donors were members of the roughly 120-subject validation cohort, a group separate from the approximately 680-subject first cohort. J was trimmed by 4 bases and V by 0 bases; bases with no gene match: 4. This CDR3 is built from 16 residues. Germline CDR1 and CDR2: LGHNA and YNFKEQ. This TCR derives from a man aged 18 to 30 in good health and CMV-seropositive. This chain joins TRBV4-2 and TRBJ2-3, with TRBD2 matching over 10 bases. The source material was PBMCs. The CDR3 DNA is TGTGCCAGCAGCCAAGATCGAGCGGGAGGGCCAGATACGCAGTATTTT. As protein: CASSQDRAGGPDTQYF.